This paragraph covers one TCR beta chain sequence. CDR3 length: 15 amino acids. The V gene end was trimmed by 6 bases and the J gene end by 1 base; junction bases not matched to a gene: 8. Germline V CDR1 and CDR2: LNHDA, SQIVND (reference sequence). The sample is drawn from a study of blood T cell repertoires in COVID-19. Across the study: The United States, Italy and Spain supplied acute and convalescent COVID-19 samples. The analysed material was cDNA or gDNA that came from T cells, B-cell-depleted T cells, or PBMCs.

As processed by the authors: Nucleated cell number was recorded as an estimate derived from reference gene primer amplification. Profiling relied on immunoSEQ multiplex PCR, and the TCRdb table lists in-frame clones only, not all of them. The DNA was the basis for D and trimming; V, J and clone size are from that table. Among some 190,000 clones, approximately 86% were seen once, and the ten largest hold 10% to 13%. Sequences were obtained from peripheral blood. The TCR was taken from a woman aged 80 or older with active or convalescent COVID-19. The V and J genes are TRBV19 and TRBJ1-1; 7 nucleotides agree with TRBD1. The CDR3 reads CASSRTDRRNTEAFF. CDR3 DNA: TGTGCCAGTAGCAGGACGGACAGGCGGAACACTGAAGCTTTCTTT.